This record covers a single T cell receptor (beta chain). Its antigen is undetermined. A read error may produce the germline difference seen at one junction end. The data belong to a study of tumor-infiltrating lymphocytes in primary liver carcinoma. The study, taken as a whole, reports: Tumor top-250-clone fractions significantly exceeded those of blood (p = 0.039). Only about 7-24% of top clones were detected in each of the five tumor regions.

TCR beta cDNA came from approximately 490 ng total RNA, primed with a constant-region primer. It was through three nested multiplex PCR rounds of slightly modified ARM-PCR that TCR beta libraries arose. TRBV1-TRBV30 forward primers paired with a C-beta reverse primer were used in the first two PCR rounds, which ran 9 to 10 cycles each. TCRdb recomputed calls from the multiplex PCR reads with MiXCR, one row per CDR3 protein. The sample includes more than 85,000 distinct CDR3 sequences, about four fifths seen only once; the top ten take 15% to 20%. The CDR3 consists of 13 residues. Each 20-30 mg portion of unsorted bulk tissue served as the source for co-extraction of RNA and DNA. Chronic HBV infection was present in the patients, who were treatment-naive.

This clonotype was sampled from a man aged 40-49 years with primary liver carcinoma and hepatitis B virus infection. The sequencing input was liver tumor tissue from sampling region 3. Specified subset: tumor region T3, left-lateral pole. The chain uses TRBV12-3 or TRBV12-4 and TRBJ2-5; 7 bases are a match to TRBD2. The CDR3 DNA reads TGTGCCAGCAGTCAGAACAGCGGGGAGACCCAGTATTTC. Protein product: CASSQNSGETQYF.